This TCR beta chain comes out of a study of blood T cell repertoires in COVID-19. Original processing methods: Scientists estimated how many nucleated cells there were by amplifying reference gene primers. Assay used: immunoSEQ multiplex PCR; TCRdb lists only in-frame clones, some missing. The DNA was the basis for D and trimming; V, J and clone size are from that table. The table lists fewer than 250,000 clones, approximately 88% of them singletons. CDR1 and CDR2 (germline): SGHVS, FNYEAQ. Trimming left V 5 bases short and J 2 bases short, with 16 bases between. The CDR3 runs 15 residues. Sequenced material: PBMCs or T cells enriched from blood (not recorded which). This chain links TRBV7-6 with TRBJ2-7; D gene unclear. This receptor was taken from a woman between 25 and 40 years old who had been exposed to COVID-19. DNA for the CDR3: TGTGCCAGCAGCCTGCAGCCGGGTGCCCCCTACGAGCAGTACTTC. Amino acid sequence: CASSLQPGAPYEQYF.